Described below is a single TCR beta chain sequence and its context. Its antigen is undetermined. The data were taken from a study of cytomegalovirus exposure and HLA in healthy donors. Study as a whole: Inside one of the first data releases sat some 85 million unique TCRs taken from HLA-typed donors.

With 5 bases clipped from V and 1 base from J, the junction kept 2 bases outside the gene matches. The CDR3 is 15 amino acids. Germline CDR1 and CDR2: MNHNY and SVGAGI (reference sequence). The study, taken as a whole, reports: The authors later found most CMV-associated TCR beta chains appeared HLA-restricted.

Both 60 Vbeta primers and 13 Jbeta primers went into the PCR. Per the original data handling: Unique TCR beta chains numbered roughly 80 million in a later analysis, with roughly 10 million shared. Here immunoSEQ multiplex PCR was the method, and the copy in TCRdb shows in-frame clones only, minus some. D and trimming were read from the DNA, whereas the V and J calls and clone size are those reported in that table. Of around 200,000 clones listed, approximately 86% are singletons. Sequences were obtained from PBMCs. The rearrangement joins TRBV6-6 to TRBJ2-3; TRBD2 matches at 11 bases. The sequence was collected from a woman aged 25 to 39 in good health and CMV-seronegative. CDR3 sequence: CASSQLAGGTDTQYF. The CDR3 coding sequence is TGTGCCAGCAGTCAACTAGCGGGAGGCACAGATACGCAGTATTTT.